The 23 T cell receptor beta chains below were found in one sample sequenced in a study of Ad26.COV2.S vaccination and SARS-CoV-2 variants. This table comes from immunoSEQ multiplex PCR, and its TCRdb copy is limited to in-frame clones, with some not included. Counted here are 300,000 to 350,000 clones, 80% to 90% occurring once; the ten biggest clones make up roughly 4.8%. Treatment meaning: around 19 received Ad26.COV2.S at low or high dose, single or two shots; about 5 received placebo; per-sample allocation not given. On day 63 after the first injection, vaccine and placebo recipients gave samples. The source was peripheral blood, collected in a trial of Ad26.COV2.S vaccine versus placebo. The receptor set was obtained from a person aged 18-65 years who received the Ad26.COV2.S COVID-19 vaccine or a placebo.

The chain is built from TRBV7-9 and TRBJ1-1, with 10 bases identical to TRBD1. Germline CDR1 and CDR2: SEHNR and FQNEAQ (reference sequence). This CDR3 comprises 16 residues. The trim removed 5 bases at V and 5 bases at J, leaving 11 bases unmatched. This chain's CDR3 is CASSIAGTGEGTEAFF. DNA of the CDR3: TGTGCCAGCAGCATCGCCGGGACAGGGGAAGGAACTGAAGCTTTCTTT.

This sequence joins TRBV28 and TRBJ1-1, with 7 bases lining up with TRBD1. CDR3 length: 15 amino acids. V lost 2 bases to trimming and J lost 1 base; unmatched junction nucleotides: 4. Germline V gene lookup returns CDR1 MDHEN and CDR2 SYDVKM. CDR3 sequence (DNA): TGTGCCAGCAGTTTACGCGGGACAGAGAACACTGAAGCTTTCTTT. Protein product: CASSLRGTENTEAFF.

J is TRBJ2-1 and V is TRBV28; D may be TRBD2 (6 bases). The V end lost 7 bases, the J end lost 9 bases, and 22 bases lay between the germline ends. The CDR3 contains 15 residues. The germline V gene encodes CDR1 MDHEN and CDR2 SYDVKM. DNA of the CDR3: TGTGCCAGCACCCCGGGGGAGGTGTCGGCCGCTGAGCAGTTCTTC. Amino acids: CASTPGEVSAAEQFF.

The chain has TRBV29-1 and TRBJ1-1; D unresolved. The germline V gene encodes CDR1 SQVTM and CDR2 ANQGSEA. Trimming cost V 4 bases and J 3 bases, with 12 bases left between them. This CDR3 contains 13 residues. This CDR3 is CSVAAGIYTEAFF. CDR3 DNA: TGCAGCGTTGCAGCAGGAATATACACTGAAGCTTTCTTT.

This clone was found a few times. The chain recombines TRBV5-1 with TRBJ1-2; TRBD1 is a possible D gene (5 bases). Germline CDR1 SGHRS, CDR2 YFSETQ. The CDR3 sequence is 15 residues long. V was trimmed by 0 bases and J by 7 bases, leaving 16 bases between them. CDR3 sequence: CASSLGVREMAGYTF. The DNA of the CDR3 is TGCGCCAGCAGCTTGGGGGTCAGGGAGATGGCTGGCTACACCTTC.

The genes are TRBV27 and TRBJ1-1; D gene uncertain. Trimming took off 2 bases at V and 8 bases at J, with 15 bases between the two ends. This CDR3 has 14 residues. Germline loops: CDR1 MNHEY, CDR2 SMNVEV (reference sequence). CDR3 sequence reads: CASSLKLGRQEAFF. DNA for the CDR3: TGTGCCAGCAGTTTAAAGTTAGGTCGACAAGAAGCTTTCTTT.

The chain links TRBV19 to TRBJ2-2; TRBD2 matches at 8 bases. The germline CDR1 and CDR2 sequences are LNHDA and SQIVND (reference sequence). V dropped 1 base and J dropped 7; count of bases not matched to a gene: 8. This CDR3 comprises 16 residues. In nucleotides, the CDR3 is TGTGCCAGTAGTATAGGGGTAGCGGGGAATTTCGGGGAGCTGTTTTTT. It specifies CASSIGVAGNFGELFF.

This chain links TRBV4-3 with TRBJ2-3; 8 nucleotides match TRBD1. The germline gives CDR1 LGHNA, CDR2 YSLEER. The CDR3 is 15 amino acids. The V gene end was trimmed by 1 base and the J gene end by 7 bases; junction bases not matched to a gene: 7. CDR3 sequence reads: CASSQVGTGGHTQYF. The CDR3 DNA is TGCGCCAGCAGCCAAGTTGGGACAGGAGGACATACGCAGTATTTT.

This clone was seen many times. The V gene is TRBV6-4, the J gene TRBJ2-2, with D possibly being TRBD1 (6 bases). Germline CDR1 reads MRHNA; CDR2 reads SNTAGT. This CDR3 spans 15 amino acids. V lost 0 bases, J lost 3 bases, and 8 bases lay in between. CDR3 region: CASSDSGTHTGELFF. The DNA for the CDR3 is TGTGCCAGCAGTGACTCCGGGACACACACCGGGGAGCTGTTTTTT.

V is TRBV6-2 or TRBV6-3 and J is TRBJ1-1, with D unresolved. Germline V CDR1 and CDR2: MNHEY, SVGEGT. V dropped 0 bases and J dropped 5 bases, with 16 bases sitting between them. This CDR3 spans 16 amino acids. CDR3 protein: CASSYSIFGPLTEAFF. Written as DNA, the CDR3 is TGTGCCAGCAGTTACTCGATTTTCGGGCCTTTGACTGAAGCTTTCTTT.

V gene TRBV29-1 combines with J gene TRBJ1-2, with 7 bases aligning to TRBD1. The V segment lost 2 bases and the J segment 3 bases; nucleotides outside the gene matches: 9. Germline-derived CDR1 and CDR2 are SQVTM and ANQGSEA. The CDR3 length is 15 residues. The CDR3 bases are TGCAGCGTTGAAAGGGAACAGGGGAACCACTATGGCTACACCTTC. Protein product: CSVEREQGNHYGYTF.

This chain uses TRBV18 with TRBJ2-1, with 12 bases that match TRBD2. The CDR3 spans 15 residues. Germline V gives CDR1 KGHSH, CDR2 LQKENI. After removal of 2 bases from V and 6 bases from J, the junction contained 2 bases not matched to a gene. The DNA of the CDR3 is TGTGCCAGCTCACCAGAACTAGCGGGGGGCAATGAGCAGTTCTTC. This sequence encodes CASSPELAGGNEQFF.

The rearrangement links TRBV5-6 to TRBJ2-7; D could derive from TRBD1 or TRBD2 (5 bases each). Germline assignment: CDR1 SGHDT and CDR2 YYEEEE. Trimming pared 4 bases from V and 4 bases from J, leaving 18 bases between. The CDR3 is made up of 15 amino acids. Here the CDR3 DNA reads TGTGCCAGCAGCGCCGGGACCGAAAATCCTTACGAGCAGTACTTC. This encodes CASSAGTENPYEQYF. Complete variable domain (other parts from reference TRBV5-6 and TRBJ2-7): DAGVTQSPTHLIKTRGQQVTLRCSPKSGHDTVSWYQQALGQGPQFIFQYYEEEERQRGNFPDRFSGHQFPNYSSELNVNALLLGDSALYLCASSAGTENPYEQYFGPGTRLTVT.

The CDR3 here is CASSRGQGVQPQHF. The CDR3 coding sequence is TGTGCCAGCAGCCGCGGACAGGGGGTTCAGCCCCAGCATTTT. V is TRBV5-5 and J is TRBJ1-5, with 10 nucleotides matching TRBD1. The germline V gene has CDR1 SGHKS and CDR2 YYEKEE (reference sequence). After removal of 4 bases from V and 6 bases from J, the junction contained 4 bases not matched to a gene. The length of the CDR3 is 14 residues.

This clone was counted once. This chain connects TRBV28 to TRBJ1-4; D might be TRBD1 (5 bases). Trimming stripped 6 bases from V and 2 bases from J, with 13 bases between. Looked up from germline, CDR1 is MDHEN and CDR2 is SYDVKM. This CDR3 is 15 amino acids long. DNA for the CDR3: TGTGCCAGCAGGGACCGGGACGGGACTAATGAAAAACTGTTTTTT. Translating gives CASRDRDGTNEKLFF.

For the CDR3, the DNA is TGCGCCAGCAGGTATTCGCCCGGGACAGAATCCGGGGAGCTGTTTTTT. Its protein product is CASRYSPGTESGELFF. The genes are TRBV5-1 and TRBJ2-2; 7 nucleotides line up with TRBD1. This CDR3 spans 16 amino acids. V dropped 5 bases and J dropped 6; count of bases not matched to a gene: 13. The germline gives CDR1 SGHRS, CDR2 YFSETQ.

This clone showed up just once. The chain joins TRBV5-5 to TRBJ2-7; TRBD1 or TRBD2 may be the D gene (5 bases each). Trimming removed 0 bases at V and 6 bases at J, with 13 bases between. Per germline, CDR1 SGHKS and CDR2 YYEKEE (reference sequence). The CDR3 runs to 14 residues. The CDR3 reads CASSLGDGFGEQYF. In DNA form, the CDR3 reads TGTGCCAGCAGCTTGGGGGACGGGTTCGGCGAGCAGTACTTC.

This clone was seen only once. This chain uses TRBV7-2 with TRBJ1-3; D is perhaps TRBD1 (6 bases). The CDR3 covers 15 residues. Trimming removed 2 bases from V and 6 bases from J, with 14 bases in between. Germline CDR1 is SGHTA and CDR2 is FQGNSA. CDR3 DNA sequence: TGTGCCAGCAGCTTATGGTCGGGGGGCGTAAACACCATATATTTT. Translating it yields CASSLWSGGVNTIYF. Looking up the rest from reference TRBV7-2 and TRBJ1-3 gives the full variable domain: GAGVSQSPSNKVTEKGKDVELRCDPISGHTALYWYRQSLGQGLEFLIYFQGNSAPDKSGLPSDRFSAERTGGSVSTLTIQRTQQEDSAVYLCASSLWSGGVNTIYFGEGSWLTVV.

The gene calls are TRBV5-1 and TRBJ2-5, with TRBD2 identical over 15 bases. The V gene's germline CDR1 is SGHRS and CDR2 YFSETQ. V was pared by 0 bases and J by 5 bases, with 11 bases of the junction left unmatched. This CDR3 has 19 residues. This CDR3 reads CASSLAGLAGGVGRETQYF. CDR3 sequence (DNA): TGCGCCAGCAGCTTGGCGGGACTAGCGGGAGGAGTCGGTCGGGAGACCCAGTACTTC.

The chain is built from TRBV2 and TRBJ2-1, with D perhaps matching TRBD2 (6 bases). This CDR3 spans 14 amino acids. With 8 bases removed from V and 4 bases from J, the gap between germline ends came to 15 bases. CDR1 is SNHLY and CDR2 is FYNNEI in the germline V gene. CDR3 in amino acids: CASPPGLLYNEQFF. The CDR3, as DNA: TGTGCCAGCCCTCCGGGACTCCTGTACAATGAGCAGTTCTTC.

This chain links TRBV6-5 with TRBJ2-7; a weak D match, TRBD1 (5 bases). Germline lookup yields CDR1 MNHEY and CDR2 SVGAGI. The germline V and J ends were trimmed by 2 bases and 2 bases, with 7 bases remaining between them. The CDR3 is 13 residues long. CDR3 sequence reads: CASSYAGPYEQYF. DNA for the CDR3: TGTGCCAGCAGTTACGCAGGGCCCTACGAGCAGTACTTC.

This clone occurred a few times. The chain joins TRBV10-2 to TRBJ2-3, with 11 bases that match TRBD2. V was pared by 6 bases and J by 8 bases, with 16 bases of the junction left unmatched. CDR1 and CDR2 (germline): WSHSY, SAAADI. The CDR3 totals 17 residues. The CDR3 region is CASSKRLAGHAQGTQYF. DNA of the CDR3: TGCGCCAGCAGCAAGAGACTAGCGGGACATGCACAGGGTACGCAGTATTTT.

This chain joins TRBV9 and TRBJ1-3, with 7 bases identical to TRBD1. V was clipped by 4 bases and J by 0 bases; unmatched bases: 7. The CDR3 runs 16 residues. Germline CDR1 SGDLS, CDR2 YYNGEE. Here the CDR3 DNA reads TGTGCCAGCAGCCCAGGGGGGGATGTCTCTGGAAACACCATATATTTT. Translated, it gives CASSPGGDVSGNTIYF.